A single sample gave rise to the 26 T cell receptor beta chains below, sequenced in a study of blood T cell repertoires in COVID-19. Sequencing was performed with immunoSEQ multiplex PCR; in TCRdb, only in-frame clones are kept and a portion is missing. Counted here are about 350,000 clones, 70% to 90% occurring once; the ten biggest clones make up over 4%. The specimen sequenced was PBMCs or T cells enriched from blood (not recorded which). Receptor source: a woman aged 30 to 39 who had recovered from COVID-19.

The chain combines TRBV7-9 with TRBJ1-6; D may be TRBD1 (5 bases). The germline V gene has CDR1 SEHNR and CDR2 FQNEAQ (reference sequence). The CDR3 sequence is 16 residues long. Trimming cost V 6 bases and J 3 bases, with 15 bases left between them. This chain's CDR3 is CASRGLPQGYNSPLHF. DNA of the CDR3: TGTGCCAGCAGGGGCCTTCCGCAGGGCTATAATTCACCCCTCCACTTT.

The chain joins TRBV7-9 to TRBJ1-1; D possibly corresponds to TRBD1 (5 bases). V dropped 8 bases and J dropped 3 bases, with 10 bases sitting between them. This CDR3 is 12 amino acids long. CDR1 is SEHNR, CDR2 FQNEAQ, per germline (reference sequence). The CDR3 bases are TGTGCCAGCGGGGGGGGTTACACTGAAGCTTTCTTT. Translation: CASGGGYTEAFF.

This chain uses TRBV7-2 with TRBJ1-1; D may be TRBD1 (6 bases). Trimming pared 6 bases from V and 0 bases from J, leaving 11 bases between. This CDR3 is built from 14 residues. CDR1 is SGHTA, CDR2 FQGNSA, per germline. The DNA of the CDR3 is TGTGCCAGCAGTAAGCAGGGGATGAACACTGAAGCTTTCTTT. This gives the protein CASSKQGMNTEAFF.

The gene calls are TRBV6-5 and TRBJ1-6; D is perhaps TRBD1 (5 bases). This CDR3 is 15 amino acids long. V was trimmed by 2 bases and J by 10 bases, leaving 15 bases between them. CDR1 is MNHEY and CDR2 is SVGAGI in the germline V gene. CDR3 protein: CASSYRRQQESPLHF. In DNA, the CDR3 is TGTGCCAGCAGTTACCGTCGACAACAGGAATCACCCCTCCACTTT.

The rearrangement joins TRBV15 to TRBJ1-4; TRBD1 matches 8 bases. The CDR3 sequence is 17 residues long. Per germline, CDR1 LNHNV and CDR2 YYDKDF (reference sequence). V dropped 4 bases and J dropped 3; count of bases not matched to a gene: 10. The CDR3: CATSTGTGRLANEKLFF. The CDR3, as DNA: TGTGCCACCAGCACCGGGACAGGCAGATTGGCTAATGAAAAACTGTTTTTT.

This chain links TRBV5-1 with TRBJ1-1; D is uncertain. CDR1 and CDR2 (germline): SGHRS, YFSETQ. The CDR3 spans 14 residues. Trimming cost V 0 bases and J 4 bases, with 10 bases left between them. CDR3 nucleotides: TGCGCCAGCAGCTTGGATCTGGGAGGCACTGAAGCTTTCTTT. Residues: CASSLDLGGTEAFF.

This clone appeared a single time. V and J are TRBV3-1 (or the pseudogene TRBV3-2) and TRBJ2-1; D is possibly TRBD2 (5 bases). CDR1 and CDR2 from the germline V gene are LGHDT and YNNKEL (reference sequence). Trimming stripped 0 bases from V and 10 bases from J, with 13 bases between. CDR3 size: 14 residues. In DNA form, the CDR3 reads TGTGCCAGCAGCCAAGATTTTGGGAGCTTCGAGCAGTTCTTC. It translates to CASSQDFGSFEQFF.

V usage is TRBV29-1 and J usage is TRBJ1-1; no clear D gene. V lost 7 bases, J lost 7 bases, and 10 bases lay in between. This CDR3 region has 10 residues. From germline, CDR1 is SQVTM and CDR2 ANQGSEA. The CDR3 region is CSAGSVEAFF. For the CDR3, the DNA is TGCAGCGCGGGATCCGTTGAAGCTTTCTTT.

Written as DNA, the CDR3 is TGCGCCAGCAGCTGGACAGCCTTGAACACTGAAGCTTTCTTT. Translating it yields CASSWTALNTEAFF. This chain uses TRBV5-1 with TRBJ1-1; possibly TRBD1 for D (6 bases). This CDR3 has 14 residues. V was pared by 3 bases and J by 0 bases, with 9 bases between. Germline CDR1 and CDR2: SGHRS and YFSETQ.

This clone appeared a single time. The V and J genes are TRBV7-6 and TRBJ1-4; maybe TRBD1 (6 bases). The CDR3 length is 14 residues. Germline CDR1 is SGHVS and CDR2 is FNYEAQ. V was shortened by 5 bases and J by 5 bases, with 12 bases between the two germline ends. The DNA of the CDR3 is TGTGCCAGCAGCACGGACAGCCGAAATGAAAAACTGTTTTTT. Translated: CASSTDSRNEKLFF.

The chain carries TRBV7-9 and TRBJ1-1, with D uncertain. The germline V and J ends were trimmed by 1 base and 8 bases, with 11 bases remaining between them. CDR1 SEHNR and CDR2 FQNEAQ come from the germline V gene (reference sequence). This CDR3 region has 13 residues. CDR3 residues: CASSLDPGDEAFF. CDR3 coding DNA: TGTGCCAGCAGCTTAGATCCCGGAGACGAAGCTTTCTTT.

The V gene is TRBV4-1, the J gene TRBJ1-1; possibly TRBD1 for D (5 bases). CDR3 size: 13 residues. Germline V lookup: CDR1 MGHRA, CDR2 YSYEKL. V lost 4 bases, J lost 3 bases, and 9 bases lay in between. DNA for the CDR3: TGCGCCAGCAGCCTGGGGGGGGACACTGAAGCTTTCTTT. Its translation is CASSLGGDTEAFF.

This sequence joins TRBV10-2 and TRBJ1-2, with TRBD1 identical over 7 bases. After removal of 0 bases from V and 5 bases from J, the junction contained 9 bases not matched to a gene. Germline assignment: CDR1 WSHSY and CDR2 SAAADI. CDR3 length equals 16 residues. The DNA of the CDR3 is TGCGCCAGCAGTGAGTCTGGCGCGACAGGGCGGTATGGCTACACCTTC. Its translation is CASSESGATGRYGYTF.

The chain uses TRBV7-2 and TRBJ1-1, with D possibly being TRBD1 (6 bases). Germline lookup yields CDR1 SGHTA and CDR2 FQGNSA. The CDR3 extends over 15 amino acids. Trimming removed 5 bases at V and 5 bases at J, with 18 bases between. The CDR3 DNA reads TGTGCCAGCAGCCCCCGGGGTGGGGGCGCGACTGAAGCTTTCTTT. It specifies CASSPRGGGATEAFF.

The chain combines TRBV7-6 with TRBJ2-7; the D is unclear. There are 13 residues in the CDR3. Germline loops: CDR1 SGHVS, CDR2 FNYEAQ. Trimming removed 5 bases at V and 3 bases at J, with 11 bases between. The CDR3 is CASSPAGNYEQYF. The CDR3 bases are TGTGCCAGCAGCCCAGCAGGAAACTACGAGCAGTACTTC.

The V gene is TRBV3-1 (or the pseudogene TRBV3-2), the J gene TRBJ1-5, with D maybe TRBD1 (6 bases). Germline V gene sequence: CDR1 LGHDT, CDR2 YNNKEL (reference sequence). V shed 0 bases and J shed 7 bases, with 13 bases lying between them. The CDR3 totals 15 residues. CDR3 DNA sequence: TGTGCCAGCAGCCAAGATAACAGGGTCCGACAGCCCCAGCATTTT. Translating gives CASSQDNRVRQPQHF.

This chain connects TRBV12-5 to TRBJ1-1, with D possibly matching TRBD1 (6 bases). Looked up from germline, CDR1 is LGHNT and CDR2 is FRNRAP. This CDR3 is 14 amino acids long. V lost 6 bases and J 5 bases, leaving 16 bases between the germline ends. The DNA for the CDR3 is TGTGCTAGTGGCCCCAGGGGAGCCGAAACTGAAGCTTTCTTT. Its translation: CASGPRGAETEAFF.

This clone was recorded a few times. This chain connects TRBV19 to TRBJ1-5; 11 nucleotides agree with TRBD1. Trimming cost V 7 bases and J 7 bases; bases outside gene matches: 9. The length of the CDR3 is 15 residues. Germline CDR1 is LNHDA and CDR2 is SQIVND (reference sequence). The CDR3 sequence is CASNQDRGLRQPQHF. The DNA of the CDR3 is TGTGCCAGTAACCAGGACAGGGGGCTGAGGCAGCCCCAGCATTTT.

J is TRBJ2-7 and V is TRBV6-1; TRBD2 matches at 9 bases. V was clipped by 6 bases and J by 3 bases; unmatched bases: 6. Per germline, CDR1 MNHNS and CDR2 SASEGT. The CDR3 is 14 amino acids. In nucleotides, the CDR3 is TGTGCCAGCAGGAGCGGGGGGTCTAACTACGAGCAGTACTTC. This encodes CASRSGGSNYEQYF.

This chain uses TRBV28 with TRBJ1-4; D is possibly TRBD1 (6 bases). V lost 2 bases to trimming and J lost 5 bases, with 12 bases between them. The germline CDR1 and CDR2 sequences are MDHEN and SYDVKM. This CDR3 has 15 residues. The CDR3: CASSLPTGPNEKLFF. The CDR3, as DNA: TGTGCCAGCAGTTTACCCACAGGGCCGAATGAAAAACTGTTTTTT. The full variable domain, its missing parts supplied by reference TRBV28 and TRBJ1-4, is DVKVTQSSRYLVKRTGEKVFLECVQDMDHENMFWYRQDPGLGLRLIYFSYDVKMKEKGDIPEGYSVSREKKERFSLILESASTNQTSMYLCASSLPTGPNEKLFFGSGTQLSVL.

This sequence joins TRBV5-1 and TRBJ1-2; 11 bases agree with TRBD1. The CDR3 is made up of 14 amino acids. CDR1 is SGHRS and CDR2 is YFSETQ in the germline V gene. V trimming: 0 bases; J trimming: 6 bases; junction bases outside the gene matches: 1. The CDR3 spells CASSLGTGGNGYTF. The DNA of the CDR3 is TGCGCCAGCAGCTTGGGGACAGGGGGCAATGGCTACACCTTC. Filled out from reference TRBV5-1 and TRBJ1-2, the complete variable domain reads KAGVTQTPRYLIKTRGQQVTLSCSPISGHRSVSWYQQTPGQGLQFLFEYFSETQRNKGNFPGRFSGRQFSNSRSEMNVSTLELGDSALYLCASSLGTGGNGYTFGSGTRLTVV.

Comments on this clone: The sample holds other DNA sequences that translate to the same CDR3. The chain carries TRBV7-2 and TRBJ2-7, with 7 positions matching TRBD2. Germline CDR1 and CDR2: SGHTA and FQGNSA. This CDR3 is 13 amino acids long. V dropped 2 bases and J dropped 3; count of bases not matched to a gene: 1. This CDR3 is CASSLTGGYEQYF. CDR3 sequence (DNA): TGTGCCAGCAGCTTAACGGGGGGCTACGAGCAGTACTTC.

This chain joins TRBV20-1 and TRBJ1-6; D uncertain. Trimming stripped 3 bases from V and 5 bases from J, with 8 bases between. The CDR3 sequence is 13 residues long. The germline gives CDR1 DFQATT, CDR2 SNEGSKA (reference sequence). CDR3 DNA: TGCAGTGCTAGTTCGGGAAATAATTCACCCCTCCACTTT. Translated: CSASSGNNSPLHF.

This chain links TRBV3-1 (or the pseudogene TRBV3-2) with TRBJ2-7, with 9 bases that match TRBD1. This CDR3 region has 14 residues. V dropped 6 bases and J dropped 3; count of bases not matched to a gene: 6. Germline V gene lookup returns CDR1 LGHDT and CDR2 YNNKEL (reference sequence). CDR3 amino acids: CASRPRQGVYEQYF. In nucleotides, the CDR3 is TGTGCCAGCAGACCGAGACAGGGGGTCTACGAGCAGTACTTC.

The chain recombines TRBV9 with TRBJ2-1, with 8 bases identical to TRBD1. Germline trimming cut 4 bases from V and 4 bases from J; bases unmatched to any gene: 10. CDR3 length equals 16 residues. The V gene's germline CDR1 is SGDLS and CDR2 YYNGEE. CDR3 nucleotides: TGTGCCAGCAGCCCTAGACAGGGGTCCATTTACAATGAGCAGTTCTTC. Translation gives CASSPRQGSIYNEQFF.

The chain is built from TRBV7-3 and TRBJ1-2; 7 bases fit TRBD1. Germline V CDR1 and CDR2: SGHTA, FQGTGA. This CDR3 has 15 residues. Losses at the gene ends were 4 bases for V and 1 base for J; bases not matched to a gene: 6. The CDR3 region is CASSSRDSINYGYTF. The CDR3 nucleotides are TGTGCCAGCAGCTCTAGGGACAGTATTAACTATGGCTACACCTTC.